This TCR beta chain was documented in a study of OX40 agonist ivuxolimab in advanced cancers. Study-level background: Partial responses were achieved by three patients, one with hepatocellular carcinoma and two with cutaneous melanoma. Study-level points and caveats: People who partly responded at 0.1-3.0 mg/kg had some of the least clonal expansion seen.

The repertoire was sequenced with immunoSEQ multiplex PCR; TCRdb's copy has only in-frame clones and lacks some. Altogether tens of thousands of clones are present, about 85% being singletons, with the ten largest covering about 3.7%. This CDR3 spans 14 amino acids. Germline V gene lookup returns CDR1 SEHNR and CDR2 FQNEAQ (reference sequence). The V end was cut by 8 bases, the J end by 0 bases, with 8 bases between. The count of this clone is one. Its antigen is unidentified. The clonotype was recovered from an adult with an advanced solid tumor such as melanoma, head and neck, liver or kidney cancer. This rearrangement joins TRBV7-9 to TRBJ2-6; D is unresolved. Material: CD4+ or CD8+ T cells sorted from blood, obtained in a trial of the OX40 agonist ivuxolimab. The DNA for the CDR3 is TGTGCCAGCTCGAGGAACTCTGGGGCCAACGTCCTGACTTTC. Protein sequence: CASSRNSGANVLTF.